Below, 25 T cell receptor beta chains from the same sample are listed, as sequenced in a study of T cells after posttransplantation cyclophosphamide. Busulfan-fludarabine conditioning, marrow transplant, and cyclophosphamide on days +3 and +4 were administered. Measured with immunoSEQ multiplex PCR; TCRdb has only the in-frame clones, and not every one. Listed for the sample are 5,800 or so clones, none seen a single time. The starting material was PBMCs, obtained after allogeneic stem cell transplant with posttransplant cyclophosphamide. The receptor set was obtained from a male patient over 55 who received an allogeneic stem cell transplant from a related donor, was CMV-positive, and had no GVHD. Some T cells may be provided by the graft donor.

This clone was detected many times. This chain joins TRBV4-3 and TRBJ1-4, with 7 nucleotides matching TRBD1. The CDR3 length is 15 residues. Germline-derived CDR1 and CDR2 are LGHNA and YSLEER. Trimming at V came to 1 base and at J to 7 bases, leaving 6 bases not matched to a gene. The CDR3 here is CASSQGQGFGEKLFF. The CDR3 nucleotides are TGCGCCAGCAGCCAAGGACAGGGTTTCGGTGAAAAACTGTTTTTT.

This clone was counted many times. The chain combines TRBV10-1 with TRBJ1-1; D call uncertain. The germline CDR1 and CDR2 sequences are WNHNN and SYGVQD (reference sequence). This CDR3 region has 14 residues. Deletions cut 2 bases from V and 5 bases from J, with 12 bases between. The DNA for the CDR3 is TGCGCCAGCAGTGAGATAGCACGGGAGACTGAAGCTTTCTTT. It yields the protein CASSEIARETEAFF.

This clone was picked up many times. V is TRBV12-5 and J is TRBJ2-1; D not resolved. Germline V gives CDR1 LGHNT, CDR2 FRNRAP. The CDR3 has 12 residues. V shed 2 bases and J shed 6 bases, with 5 bases lying between them. CDR3 sequence: CASGLRSNEQFF. The CDR3 bases are TGTGCTAGTGGTTTGAGGAGCAATGAGCAGTTCTTC. Full variable domain (missing parts from reference TRBV12-5 and TRBJ2-1): DARVTQTPRHKVTEMGQEVTMRCQPILGHNTVFWYRQTMMQGLELLAYFRNRAPLDDSGMPKDRFSAEMPDATLATLKIQPSEPRDSAVYFCASGLRSNEQFFGPGTRLTVL.

V usage is TRBV4-3 and J usage is TRBJ2-2; 11 positions match TRBD2. J lost 0 bases, V lost 0 bases, and 6 bases had no gene match. CDR3 length equals 19 residues. Germline CDR1 and CDR2: LGHNA and YSLEER. CDR3 sequence: CASSQELAGGPANTGELFF. As DNA, the CDR3 is TGCGCCAGCAGCCAAGAATTAGCGGGGGGGCCCGCGAACACCGGGGAGCTGTTTTTT.

This clone was observed at least ten times. V gene TRBV19 combines with J gene TRBJ2-7; D may be TRBD1 (6 bases). Germline V lookup: CDR1 LNHDA, CDR2 SQIVND (reference sequence). V was pared by 4 bases and J by 4 bases, with 8 bases between. The CDR3 is 12 amino acids. CDR3 coding DNA: TGTGCCAGTAGTAGGGACATGTACGAGCAGTACTTC. This encodes CASSRDMYEQYF.

The chain has TRBV2 and TRBJ2-5, with TRBD1 identical over 8 bases. Germline V gives CDR1 SNHLY, CDR2 FYNNEI. V shed 6 bases and J 2 bases; nucleotides not matched to a gene: 5. CDR3 length: 14 amino acids. The CDR3 region has the DNA TGTGCCAGCAGCTTTGACAGGGGTCAAGAGACCCAGTACTTC. Encoded protein: CASSFDRGQETQYF.

This clone was picked up many times. This chain connects TRBV19 to TRBJ1-1; D remains ambiguous. With 5 bases removed from V and 4 bases from J, the gap between germline ends came to 14 bases. CDR3 length: 14 residues. Per germline, CDR1 LNHDA and CDR2 SQIVND (reference sequence). In DNA, the CDR3 is TGTGCCAGTAGTGGATTAACGGAGGGCACTGAAGCTTTCTTT. Its protein is CASSGLTEGTEAFF.

This clone was seen many times. The chain carries TRBV7-3 and TRBJ1-6, with 9 bases matching TRBD1. The trim removed 4 bases at V and 9 bases at J, leaving 16 bases unmatched. The CDR3 is made up of 18 amino acids. Germline V CDR1 and CDR2: SGHTA, FQGTGA. As DNA, the CDR3 is TGTGCCAGCAGCTCCAGACGACAGGGGGAAGCTCGGTCTTCACCCCTCCACTTT. Its protein is CASSSRRQGEARSSPLHF.

The chain uses TRBV25-1 and TRBJ2-1; TRBD2 agrees at 12 bases. The junction had 10 bases not matched to a gene; V was cut back by 8 bases and J by 11 bases. Germline-derived CDR1 and CDR2 are MGHDK and SYGVNS. The CDR3 length is 14 residues. The chain's CDR3 is CASRPASGGAKQFF. CDR3 coding DNA: TGTGCCAGCCGCCCGGCTAGCGGGGGGGCCAAGCAGTTCTTC.

This clone was counted ten times or more. The rearrangement joins TRBV10-3 to TRBJ2-3, with a weak D call TRBD2 (7 bases). This CDR3 spans 14 amino acids. Germline lookup yields CDR1 ENHRY and CDR2 SYGVKD. Trimming pared 3 bases from V and 4 bases from J, leaving 11 bases between. The CDR3 DNA follows: TGTGCCATCAGTGAAGGGGGGGGCCCAGATACGCAGTATTTT. Its translation is CAISEGGGPDTQYF.

The table lists this clone with many counts. This chain connects TRBV6-5 to TRBJ2-3; D perhaps matches TRBD2 (5 bases). Trimming pared 2 bases from V and 7 bases from J, leaving 10 bases between. The CDR3 covers 13 residues. Germline CDR1 reads MNHEY; CDR2 reads SVGAGI. CDR3: CASSYPGSHTQYF. The CDR3 nucleotides read TGTGCCAGCAGTTACCCGGGGTCGCATACGCAGTATTTT.

The chain couples TRBV7-9 to TRBJ1-2; 11 bases agree with TRBD1. The CDR3 loop spans 18 amino acids. Germline V gene lookup returns CDR1 SEHNR and CDR2 FQNEAQ (reference sequence). Germline trimming cut 7 bases from V and 1 base from J; bases unmatched to any gene: 14. CDR3 sequence (DNA): TGTGCCAGCACCACCACCGGGACAGGGGGTTCTTATAACTATGGCTACACCTTC. This translates into CASTTTGTGGSYNYGYTF.

This clone is deemed medium-sized (0.01 to 0.1%). This chain links TRBV30 with TRBJ2-3, with D hard to call. The CDR3 contains 12 residues. The germline V and J ends were trimmed by 0 bases and 4 bases, with 5 bases remaining between them. In germline, CDR1 is GTSNPN, CDR2 SVGIG (reference sequence). The CDR3: CAWSVGPDTQYF. DNA of the CDR3: TGTGCCTGGAGTGTTGGGCCAGATACGCAGTATTTT.

This sequence joins TRBV20-1 and TRBJ1-2; no clear D gene. The CDR3 runs 11 residues. Germline V lookup: CDR1 DFQATT, CDR2 SNEGSKA (reference sequence). Trimming shortened V by 3 bases and J by 4 bases, and 6 bases separated the two germline ends. The chain's CDR3 is CSASPIYGYTF. CDR3 coding DNA: TGCAGTGCTAGCCCCATCTATGGCTACACCTTC.

This clone was recorded a few times. The chain combines TRBV28 with TRBJ1-1; D gene uncertain. From germline, CDR1 is MDHEN and CDR2 SYDVKM. The ends were cut back, 1 base at V and 5 bases at J, with 11 bases in the middle. The CDR3 spans 14 residues. The CDR3 sequence: CASSLFGGGTEAFF. CDR3 DNA sequence: TGTGCCAGCAGTTTATTTGGAGGTGGGACTGAAGCTTTCTTT.

This clone was recorded a few times. This sequence joins TRBV6-1 and TRBJ2-5; tentatively, D is TRBD1 (5 bases). The J call may be mistaken, given a closer DNA end match to TRBJ2-7. The CDR3 runs to 14 residues. The germline gives CDR1 MNHNS, CDR2 SASEGT. In nucleotides, the CDR3 is TGTGCCAGCAGACCCAGGGTGGATACCTACGAGCAGTACTTC. It specifies CASRPRVDTYEQYF.

This clone was counted many times. The CDR3 nucleotides read TGCGCCAGCAGCCAAGAAACAGGGTTCGTCTCCTACGAGCAGTACTTC. Amino acid sequence: CASSQETGFVSYEQYF. The genes are TRBV4-1 and TRBJ2-7, with a weak D call TRBD1 (6 bases). Germline assignment: CDR1 MGHRA and CDR2 YSYEKL. V was cut by 0 bases and J by 0 bases, with 12 bases left in between. The CDR3 loop spans 16 amino acids.

This clone was seen many times. Other nucleotide sequences from this sample produce the same CDR3. The V call is TRBV18, the J call TRBJ2-5; TRBD2 aligns across 8 bases. The CDR3 is made up of 16 amino acids. V lost 0 bases and J lost 2; bases outside the gene matches: 5. Germline CDR1 reads KGHSH; CDR2 reads LQKENI. CDR3 nucleotide sequence: TGTGCCAGCTCACCACCCTCCGGGGGGGTACAAGAGACCCAGTACTTC. It is translated as CASSPPSGGVQETQYF.

In its sample, this clone was seen many times. This chain joins TRBV5-4 and TRBJ1-2; D is ambiguous. Germline CDR1 is SGHNT and CDR2 is YYREEE (reference sequence). Trimming took off 4 bases at V and 4 bases at J, with 14 bases between the two ends. The CDR3 runs 14 residues. The DNA for the CDR3 is TGTGCCAGCAGCCCCCGGGGAGCGTCCTATGGCTACACCTTC. Protein: CASSPRGASYGYTF.

This clone was seen at least ten times. The genes are TRBV7-9 and TRBJ1-2; a weak D match, TRBD1 (5 bases). V was shortened by 5 bases and J by 4 bases, with 11 bases between the two germline ends. From germline, CDR1 is SEHNR and CDR2 FQNEAQ (reference sequence). The CDR3 contains 13 residues. CDR3 in amino acids: CASSRGDSYGYTF. As DNA, the CDR3 is TGTGCCAGCAGCCGAGGGGACTCCTATGGCTACACCTTC.

This clone was recorded at least ten times. The genes are TRBV28 and TRBJ1-5; 9 positions agree with TRBD1. The CDR3 contains 14 residues. CDR1 and CDR2 from the germline V gene are MDHEN and SYDVKM. V shed 5 bases, J shed 7 bases, and the junction held 6 bases outside the gene matches. The CDR3 region has the DNA TGTGCCAGCAGTCCCCCGGACAGGGGACAGCCCCAGCATTTT. Its translation is CASSPPDRGQPQHF.

Many counts were recorded for this clone. The chain links TRBV7-2 to TRBJ1-3; D not certain. The CDR3 is made up of 17 amino acids. Germline-derived CDR1 and CDR2 are SGHTA and FQGNSA. Trimming cost V 0 bases and J 4 bases, with 16 bases left between them. The CDR3 here is CASSLAPALTGGNTIYF. The CDR3 DNA follows: TGTGCCAGCAGCTTAGCCCCGGCTTTAACGGGGGGAAACACCATATATTTT.

This clone was counted many times. The chain recombines TRBV7-9 with TRBJ1-3; 8 bases are shared with TRBD1. From germline, CDR1 is SEHNR and CDR2 FQNEAQ (reference sequence). J lost 4 bases, V lost 4 bases, and 9 bases had no gene match. The CDR3 is 16 amino acids. As DNA, the CDR3 is TGTGCCAGCAGCTCCACCGACAGGGGAGACGGAAACACCATATATTTT. It encodes CASSSTDRGDGNTIYF. Using reference TRBV7-9 and TRBJ1-3 for the parts outside the CDR3, the full variable domain is DTGVSQNPRHKITKRGQNVTFRCDPISEHNRLYWYRQTLGQGPEFLTYFQNEAQLEKSRLLSDRFSAERPKGSFSTLEIQRTEQGDSAMYLCASSSTDRGDGNTIYFGEGSWLTVV.

This clone was seen ten or more times. The chain links TRBV5-6 to TRBJ2-6; D gene unclear. V lost 0 bases and J lost 1, with 5 bases in between. CDR3 length: 15 residues. Germline values: CDR1 SGHDT, CDR2 YYEEEE. CDR3 DNA sequence: TGTGCCAGCAGCTTGGACTTTTCTGGGGCCAACGTCCTGACTTTC. Protein product: CASSLDFSGANVLTF.

This clone has ten or more counts. This chain connects TRBV28 to TRBJ1-5, with a weak D call TRBD1 (6 bases). Germline-derived CDR1 and CDR2 are MDHEN and SYDVKM. This CDR3 is built from 16 residues. The V end was cut by 2 bases, the J end by 6 bases, with 17 bases between. CDR3 sequence reads: CASSLQGLTLVQPQHF. CDR3 DNA sequence: TGTGCCAGCAGTTTACAGGGGCTGACGTTAGTTCAGCCCCAGCATTTT.